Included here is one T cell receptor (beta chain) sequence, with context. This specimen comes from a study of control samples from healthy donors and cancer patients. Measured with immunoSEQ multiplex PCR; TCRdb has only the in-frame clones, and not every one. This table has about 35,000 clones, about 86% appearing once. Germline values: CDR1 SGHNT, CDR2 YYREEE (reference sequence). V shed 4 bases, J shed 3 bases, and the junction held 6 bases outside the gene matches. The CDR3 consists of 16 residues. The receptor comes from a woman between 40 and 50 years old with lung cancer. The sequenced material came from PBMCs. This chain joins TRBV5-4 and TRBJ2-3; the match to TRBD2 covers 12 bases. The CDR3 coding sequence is TGTGCCAGCAGCCCCGGGCTAGCGGGGGGGACAGATACGCAGTATTTT. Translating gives CASSPGLAGGTDTQYF.